This T cell receptor beta chain was found in a study of cytomegalovirus exposure and HLA in healthy donors. Both 60 Vbeta primers and 13 Jbeta primers went into the PCR. This table comes from immunoSEQ multiplex PCR, and its TCRdb copy is limited to in-frame clones, with some not included. The table lists approximately 180,000 clones, just over 75% of them singletons, with around 3.5% in the top ten. The CDR3 consists of 19 residues. Sequences were obtained from PBMCs. The chain joins TRBV21-1 to TRBJ1-3; the D call TRBD1 from the table was never checked on the DNA. TRBV21-1 is a known pseudogene. The origin of this receptor is a woman aged 55 to 70 in good health and CMV-seropositive. In DNA form, the CDR3 reads TGTGCCAGCAGTCCGTTAATGCCCAACACCGGACACTCTGGAAACACCATATATTTT. Translation: CASSPLMPNTGHSGNTIYF.